This TCR beta chain was recovered during a study of control samples from healthy donors and cancer patients. Method: immunoSEQ multiplex PCR; TCRdb's copy keeps in-frame clones and lacks some. The sample includes approximately 71,000 clones, roughly nine tenths seen only once; the top ten take 15% to 20%. The TCR was taken from a man aged 55-75 years with lung cancer. Material for sequencing was PBMCs.

This CDR3 is CASSLGLAGAGELFF. The CDR3 region has the DNA TGTGCCAGCAGCTTGGGACTAGCGGGGGCCGGGGAGCTGTTTTTT. The rearrangement uses TRBV3-1 (or the pseudogene TRBV3-2) and TRBJ2-2, with 14 bases matching TRBD2. Looked up from germline, CDR1 is LGHDT and CDR2 is YNNKEL (reference sequence). This CDR3 spans 15 amino acids. Trimming cost V 5 bases and J 6 bases; bases outside gene matches: 2.